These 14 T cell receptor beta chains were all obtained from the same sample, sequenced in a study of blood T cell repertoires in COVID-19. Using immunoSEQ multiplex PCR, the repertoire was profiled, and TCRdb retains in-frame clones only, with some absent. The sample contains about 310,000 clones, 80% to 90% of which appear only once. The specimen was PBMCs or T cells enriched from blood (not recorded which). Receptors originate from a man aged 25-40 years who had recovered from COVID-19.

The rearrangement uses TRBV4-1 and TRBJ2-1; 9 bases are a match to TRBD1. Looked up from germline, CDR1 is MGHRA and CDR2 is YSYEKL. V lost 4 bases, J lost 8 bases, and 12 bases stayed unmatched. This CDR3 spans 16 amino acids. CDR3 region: CASSPQTGGSFDEQFF. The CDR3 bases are TGCGCCAGCAGCCCCCAAACAGGGGGCAGTTTCGATGAGCAGTTCTTC.

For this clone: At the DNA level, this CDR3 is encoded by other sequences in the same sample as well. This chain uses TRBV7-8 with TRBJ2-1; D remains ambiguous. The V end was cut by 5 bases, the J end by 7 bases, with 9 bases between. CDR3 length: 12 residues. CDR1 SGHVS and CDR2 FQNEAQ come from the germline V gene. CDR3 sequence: CASSRSINEQFF. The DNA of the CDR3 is TGTGCCAGCAGCCGCTCTATTAATGAGCAGTTCTTC. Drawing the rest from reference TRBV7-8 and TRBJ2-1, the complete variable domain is GAGVSQSPRYKVAKRGQDVALRCDPISGHVSLFWYQQALGQGPEFLTYFQNEAQLDKSGLPSDRFFAERPEGSVSTLKIQRTQQEDSAVYLCASSRSINEQFFGPGTRLTVL.

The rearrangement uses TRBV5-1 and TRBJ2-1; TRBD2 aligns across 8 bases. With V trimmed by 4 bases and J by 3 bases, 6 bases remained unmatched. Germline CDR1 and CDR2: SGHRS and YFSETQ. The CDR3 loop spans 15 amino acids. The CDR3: CASSPFTSGYNEQFF. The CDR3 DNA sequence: TGCGCCAGCAGCCCCTTTACTAGCGGCTACAATGAGCAGTTCTTC.

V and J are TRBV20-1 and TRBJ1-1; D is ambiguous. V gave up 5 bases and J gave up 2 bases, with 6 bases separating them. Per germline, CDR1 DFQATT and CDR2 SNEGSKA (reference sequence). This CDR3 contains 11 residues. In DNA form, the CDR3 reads TGCAGTGCTGAGGCAAACACTGAAGCTTTCTTT. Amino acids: CSAEANTEAFF.

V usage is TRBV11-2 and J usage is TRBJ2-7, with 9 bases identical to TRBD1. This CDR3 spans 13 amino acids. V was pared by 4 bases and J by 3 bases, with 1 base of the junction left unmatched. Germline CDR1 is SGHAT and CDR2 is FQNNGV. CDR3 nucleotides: TGTGCCAGCAGCTCGGGACAGGGCTACGAGCAGTACTTC. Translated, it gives CASSSGQGYEQYF.

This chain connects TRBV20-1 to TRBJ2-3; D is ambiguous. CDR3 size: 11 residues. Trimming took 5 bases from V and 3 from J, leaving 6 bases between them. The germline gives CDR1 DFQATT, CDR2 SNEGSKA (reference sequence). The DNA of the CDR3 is TGCAGTGCTCCACGGACAGATACGCAGTATTTT. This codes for CSAPRTDTQYF.

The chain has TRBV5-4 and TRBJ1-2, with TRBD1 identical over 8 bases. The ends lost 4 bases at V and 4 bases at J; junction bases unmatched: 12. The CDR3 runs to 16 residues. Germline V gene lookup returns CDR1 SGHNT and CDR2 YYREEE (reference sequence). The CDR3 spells CASSRLSETGAYGYTF. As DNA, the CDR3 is TGTGCCAGCAGCCGACTTAGTGAGACAGGGGCCTATGGCTACACCTTC.

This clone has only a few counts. The CDR3, as DNA: TGTGCCAGTAGTCAGACTAGCGGTAGCACAGATACGCAGTATTTT. This gives the protein CASSQTSGSTDTQYF. The chain recombines TRBV19 with TRBJ2-3; 9 bases are shared with TRBD2. The CDR3 covers 15 residues. Per the germline V gene, CDR1 is LNHDA and CDR2 is SQIVND (reference sequence). With V trimmed by 5 bases and J by 0 bases, 3 bases remained unmatched.

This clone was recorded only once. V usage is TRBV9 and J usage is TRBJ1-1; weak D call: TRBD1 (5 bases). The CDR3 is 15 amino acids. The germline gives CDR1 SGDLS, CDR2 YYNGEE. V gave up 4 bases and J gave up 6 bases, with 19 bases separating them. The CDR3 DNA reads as TGTGCCAGCAGCTCACAACCCAGTGGGGGGGCTGAAGCTTTCTTT. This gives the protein CASSSQPSGGAEAFF. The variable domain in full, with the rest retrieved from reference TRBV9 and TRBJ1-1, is DSGVTQTPKHLITATGQRVTLRCSPRSGDLSVYWYQQSLDQGLQFLIQYYNGEERAKGNILERFSAQQFPDLHSELNLSSLELGDSALYFCASSSQPSGGAEAFFGQGTRLTVV.

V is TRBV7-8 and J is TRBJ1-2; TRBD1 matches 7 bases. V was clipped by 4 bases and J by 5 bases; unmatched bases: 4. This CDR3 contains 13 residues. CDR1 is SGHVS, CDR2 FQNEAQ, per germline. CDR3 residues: CASSSGTAYGYTF. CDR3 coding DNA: TGTGCCAGCAGCTCGGGGACAGCGTATGGCTACACCTTC.

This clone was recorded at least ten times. The CDR3 region is CASGEGRGGRTDTQYF. The CDR3 nucleotides are TGTGCCAGCGGAGAAGGAAGGGGGGGGCGCACAGATACGCAGTATTTT. This chain uses TRBV6-1 with TRBJ2-3; possible D gene TRBD2, 7 bases. The CDR3 totals 16 residues. Germline CDR1 reads MNHNS; CDR2 reads SASEGT. Trimming took off 8 bases at V and 1 base at J, with 19 bases between the two ends.

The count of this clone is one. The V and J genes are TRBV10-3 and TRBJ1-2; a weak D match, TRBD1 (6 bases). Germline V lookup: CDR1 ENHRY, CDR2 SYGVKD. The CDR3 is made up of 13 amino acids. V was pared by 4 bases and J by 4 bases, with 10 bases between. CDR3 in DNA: TGTGCCATCAGTGGGATGGACAGCTATGGCTACACCTTC. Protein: CAISGMDSYGYTF.

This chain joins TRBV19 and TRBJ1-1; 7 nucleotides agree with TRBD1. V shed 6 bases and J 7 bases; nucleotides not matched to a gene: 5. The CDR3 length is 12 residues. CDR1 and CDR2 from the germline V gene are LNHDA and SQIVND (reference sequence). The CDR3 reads CASSPWTGEAFF. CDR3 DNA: TGTGCCAGTAGCCCTTGGACAGGTGAAGCTTTCTTT.

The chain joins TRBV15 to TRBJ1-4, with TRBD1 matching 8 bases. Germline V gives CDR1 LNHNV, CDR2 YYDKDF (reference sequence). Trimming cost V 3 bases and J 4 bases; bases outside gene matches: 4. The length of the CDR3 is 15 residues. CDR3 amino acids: CATSRRDRSNEKLFF. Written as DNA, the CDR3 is TGTGCCACCAGCAGGAGGGACAGGAGTAATGAAAAACTGTTTTTT.